Below are 14 T cell receptor beta chains sequenced from a single sample in a study of CD8 T cells in Susac syndrome. The authors reverse transcribed roughly 0.5 to 1 ug RNA with random hexamers. TCRdb called the immunoSEQ multiplex PCR reads again in MiXCR, with one record for every CDR3 protein. The profile covers some 140,000 distinct CDR3 sequences, with 80% to 85% appearing a single time and 0.51% taken by the ten largest. Sequencing was carried out using CD8+ T cells from PBMCs. The receptors stem from a human donor with multiple sclerosis.

The rearrangement uses TRBV4-3 and TRBJ1-2; D gene ambiguous. Germline assignment: CDR1 LGHNA and CDR2 YSLEER. Trimming stripped 3 bases from V and 3 bases from J, with 11 bases between. CDR3 length equals 14 residues. As DNA, the CDR3 is TGCGCCAGCAGCCAGACGGAGGGAGACTATGGCTACACCTTC. Translated: CASSQTEGDYGYTF.

The rearrangement joins TRBV2 to TRBJ2-7; D is uncertain. Trimming took 6 bases from V and 3 from J, leaving 15 bases between them. CDR3 length: 14 amino acids. Germline values: CDR1 SNHLY, CDR2 FYNNEI. CDR3 sequence (DNA): TGTGCCAGCAGCACAGATTTCCGCCGCTACGAGCAGTACTTC. Residues: CASSTDFRRYEQYF.

There are a few counts of this clonotype. The chain carries TRBV4-1 and TRBJ2-3; D may be TRBD1 or TRBD2 (5 bases each). Germline V gene sequence: CDR1 MGHRA, CDR2 YSYEKL. With 1 base removed from V and 2 bases from J, the gap between germline ends came to 13 bases. The CDR3 has 16 residues. The CDR3 loop is CASSQVGVGTTDTQYF. In DNA form, the CDR3 reads TGCGCCAGCAGCCAAGTGGGGGTAGGGACCACAGATACGCAGTATTTT.

V usage is TRBV28 and J usage is TRBJ2-1, with a tentative D call TRBD2 (6 bases). V gave up 1 base and J gave up 9 bases, with 13 bases separating them. The CDR3 loop spans 14 amino acids. Germline values: CDR1 MDHEN, CDR2 SYDVKM. Here the CDR3 reads CASSLFPQGGEQFF. The CDR3 coding sequence is TGTGCCAGCAGTTTATTTCCCCAGGGAGGTGAGCAGTTCTTC.

V gene TRBV19 combines with J gene TRBJ2-2; D is unresolved. V gave up 6 bases and J gave up 3 bases, with 11 bases separating them. CDR1 and CDR2 from the germline V gene are LNHDA and SQIVND (reference sequence). The length of the CDR3 is 14 residues. For the CDR3, the DNA is TGTGCCAGTAGAAAGGTGGAATACACCGGGGAGCTGTTTTTT. Protein: CASRKVEYTGELFF.

The gene calls are TRBV20-1 and TRBJ1-5; D gene ambiguous. The germline V gene has CDR1 DFQATT and CDR2 SNEGSKA (reference sequence). This CDR3 contains 12 residues. The V gene lost 6 bases and the J gene lost 6 bases, with 12 bases spanning the gap. The CDR3 reads CSATEYSQPQHF. In DNA form, the CDR3 reads TGCAGTGCAACCGAATATAGTCAGCCCCAGCATTTT.

This clonotype has a handful of counts. V and J are TRBV4-1 and TRBJ1-1; D is undetermined. V lost 4 bases and J 7 bases, leaving 13 bases between the germline ends. Germline V gene data show CDR1 as MGHRA and CDR2 as YSYEKL. CDR3 size: 13 residues. CDR3 in DNA: TGCGCCAGCAGCCCCCGGTTGAACGGTGAAGCTTTCTTT. Protein: CASSPRLNGEAFF.

The V call is TRBV7-2, the J call TRBJ2-1, with 7 nucleotides matching TRBD2. V was pared by 4 bases and J by 7 bases, with 16 bases of the junction left unmatched. Germline loops: CDR1 SGHTA, CDR2 FQGNSA. There are 17 residues in the CDR3. CDR3: CASSYRPVLRGENEQFF. The CDR3 DNA follows: TGTGCCAGCAGCTACCGCCCTGTCCTCCGGGGGGAGAATGAGCAGTTCTTC. The complete variable domain, with remaining parts taken from reference TRBV7-2 and TRBJ2-1, reads GAGVSQSPSNKVTEKGKDVELRCDPISGHTALYWYRQSLGQGLEFLIYFQGNSAPDKSGLPSDRFSAERTGGSVSTLTIQRTQQEDSAVYLCASSYRPVLRGENEQFFGPGTRLTVL.

This clonotype was seen only a few times. V usage is TRBV28 and J usage is TRBJ2-1, with 11 bases fitting TRBD1. The CDR3 sequence is 15 residues long. Looked up from germline, CDR1 is MDHEN and CDR2 is SYDVKM. V was clipped by 5 bases and J by 7 bases; unmatched bases: 7. CDR3 sequence reads: CASSGDRGWGNEQFF. DNA of the CDR3: TGTGCCAGCAGTGGGGACAGGGGGTGGGGTAATGAGCAGTTCTTC. Drawing the rest from reference TRBV28 and TRBJ2-1, the complete variable domain is DVKVTQSSRYLVKRTGEKVFLECVQDMDHENMFWYRQDPGLGLRLIYFSYDVKMKEKGDIPEGYSVSREKKERFSLILESASTNQTSMYLCASSGDRGWGNEQFFGPGTRLTVL.

The rearrangement links TRBV28 to TRBJ1-4; perhaps TRBD1 as D (6 bases). The DNA end favors TRBJ2-2, so the J call may be wrong. The germline V gene encodes CDR1 MDHEN and CDR2 SYDVKM. The CDR3 is 17 residues long. CDR3 coding DNA: TGTGCCAGCAGTTTGCCCCGGACAGTTTCCTCCGTCAAGGAGCTGTTTTTT. Translating it yields CASSLPRTVSSVKELFF.

The chain recombines TRBV11-3 with TRBJ2-2; unclear D gene. Germline V gives CDR1 SGHNT, CDR2 YENEEA. The CDR3 sequence is 14 residues long. V lost 1 base to trimming and J lost 7 bases, with 10 bases between them. CDR3 region: CASSLVFNGGELFF. As DNA, the CDR3 is TGTGCCAGCAGCTTAGTGTTCAACGGCGGGGAGCTGTTTTTT.

This clonotype was picked up one time. V and J are TRBV3-1 and TRBJ2-5; perhaps TRBD1 as D (6 bases). Trimming removed 4 bases at V and 4 bases at J, with 13 bases between. This CDR3 region has 14 residues. Germline V gives CDR1 LGHDT, CDR2 YNNKEL (reference sequence). CDR3 sequence reads: CASSLNRVLETQYF. CDR3 DNA sequence: TGTGCCAGCAGCCTTAACAGGGTACTAGAGACCCAGTACTTC.

The CDR3 loop reads CSAILPTPDRGQPQHF. The CDR3 nucleotides are TGCAGTGCTATACTCCCAACGCCGGACAGGGGTCAGCCCCAGCATTTT. V gene TRBV20-1 combines with J gene TRBJ1-5, with 9 nucleotides matching TRBD1. The V and J ends lost 4 bases and 6 bases, in that order; junction bases with no gene match: 13. Germline CDR1 is DFQATT and CDR2 is SNEGSKA (reference sequence). CDR3 length equals 16 residues.

This sequence joins TRBV4-1 and TRBJ2-7; 14 nucleotides agree with TRBD2. CDR3 length: 17 residues. Trimming cost V 2 bases and J 0 bases; bases outside gene matches: 3. Germline assignment: CDR1 MGHRA and CDR2 YSYEKL. CDR3 protein: CASSQRTSGGFSYEQYF. The CDR3 coding sequence is TGCGCCAGCAGCCAACGGACTAGCGGGGGGTTCTCCTACGAGCAGTACTTC.